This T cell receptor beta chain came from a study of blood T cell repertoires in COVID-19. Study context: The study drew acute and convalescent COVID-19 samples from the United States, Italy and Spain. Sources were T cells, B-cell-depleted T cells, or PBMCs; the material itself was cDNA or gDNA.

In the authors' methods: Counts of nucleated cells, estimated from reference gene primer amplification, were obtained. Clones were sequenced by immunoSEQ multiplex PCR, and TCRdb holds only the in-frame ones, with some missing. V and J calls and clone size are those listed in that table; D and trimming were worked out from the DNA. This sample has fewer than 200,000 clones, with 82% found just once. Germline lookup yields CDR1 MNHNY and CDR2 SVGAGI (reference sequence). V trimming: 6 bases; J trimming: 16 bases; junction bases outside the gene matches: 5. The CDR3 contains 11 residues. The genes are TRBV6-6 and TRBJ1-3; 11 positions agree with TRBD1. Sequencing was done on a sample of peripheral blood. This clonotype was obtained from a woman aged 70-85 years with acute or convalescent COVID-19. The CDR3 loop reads CASSWDRGFYF. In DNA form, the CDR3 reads TGTGCCAGCAGCTGGGACAGGGGGTTTTATTTT.